Detailed here is one T cell receptor (beta chain). TCRdb analysed the PCR reads with MiXCR anew, one entry per CDR3 protein. The sample gives about 21,000 distinct CDR3 sequences, more than 35% of which show up once; around 10% is in the top ten. The germline V and J ends were trimmed by 7 bases and 5 bases, with 20 bases remaining between them. Per germline, CDR1 SEHNR and CDR2 FQNEAQ (reference sequence). The CDR3 length is 15 residues. This entry comes from a study of tumor-infiltrating lymphocytes in oesophageal squamous cell carcinoma. The TCR originated in a male donor with esophageal squamous cell carcinoma. Source material: esophageal tumor tissue. The rearrangement links TRBV7-9 to TRBJ2-5; maybe TRBD1 (6 bases). CDR3 in amino acids: CASTGQSHGGETQYF. The DNA for the CDR3 is TGTGCCAGCACCGGACAGTCCCACGGCGGGGAGACCCAGTACTTC.